This entry features one T cell receptor beta chain sequence. Antigen: not known. Primers: 60 Vbeta forward and 13 Jbeta reverse. Sequenced by immunoSEQ multiplex PCR; TCRdb stores in-frame clones only, minus some. The sample has under 200,000 clones, more than 60% seen once; the top ten hold roughly 5%. The sample is drawn from a study of cytomegalovirus exposure and HLA in healthy donors. Study-wide background: About 85 million unique TCR sequences came from HLA-typed donors in an early release. Study-wide findings and caveats: Presence/absence analysis assumed near-uniform sequencing depth across donors. For cytomegalovirus status, the classifier reportedly gave diagnoses with high specificity and sensitivity.

The CDR3 covers 16 residues. V lost 7 bases, J lost 1 base, and 10 bases stayed unmatched. Per germline, CDR1 LNHDA and CDR2 SQIVND (reference sequence). Sequencing used PBMCs. The receptor was derived from a male donor in good health and CMV-seronegative. The rearrangement links TRBV19 to TRBJ2-3, with TRBD1 matching over 8 bases. CDR3 coding DNA: TGTGCCAGTACCCCTCGGACAGGGTCGGGCACAGATACGCAGTATTTT. The encoded protein is CASTPRTGSGTDTQYF.